Listed here are 20 T cell receptor beta chains from one sample, sequenced in a study of CD8+ T cells in alopecia areata. The treatment is: oral pan-JAK inhibitor, 5-10 mg twice daily. Extraction of RNA preceded its reverse transcription into cDNA, which served as the sequencing template. Sequencing used immunoSEQ multiplex PCR; TCRdb keeps in-frame clones, though not all of them. Of 210,000 or so clones detected, approximately 70% appear once; the ten largest clones hold roughly 1.2%. Here the sequenced sample was CD4+ T cells sorted from blood, taken between weeks 43 and 45, from a patient treated with tofacitinib. The receptors come from a human donor with alopecia areata.

The chain carries TRBV5-1 and TRBJ1-1, with 8 bases fitting TRBD1. The CDR3 extends over 15 amino acids. Trimming took 3 bases from V and 4 from J; bases not matched to a gene: 8. Germline V lookup: CDR1 SGHRS, CDR2 YFSETQ. The CDR3 here is CASSSFFTGGTEAFF. In nucleotides, the CDR3 is TGCGCCAGCAGCTCATTCTTCACAGGGGGCACTGAAGCTTTCTTT.

This clone came up a few times. Other DNA sequences in this specimen translate into the identical CDR3. V and J are TRBV30 and TRBJ2-3, with D perhaps matching TRBD1 or TRBD2 (6 bases each). CDR3 length: 14 amino acids. The germline V and J ends were trimmed by 0 bases and 3 bases, with 10 bases remaining between them. Germline loops: CDR1 GTSNPN, CDR2 SVGIG (reference sequence). CDR3 residues: CAWSVRRGTDTQYF. The DNA for the CDR3 is TGTGCCTGGAGTGTACGGAGGGGGACAGATACGCAGTATTTT.

On this clone itself: Other DNA sequences in this specimen translate into the identical CDR3. The chain employs TRBV5-4 and TRBJ2-1; 7 bases match TRBD1. This CDR3 is 14 amino acids long. Germline CDR1 is SGHNT and CDR2 is YYREEE (reference sequence). The ends lost 3 bases at V and 13 bases at J; junction bases unmatched: 13. The CDR3 coding sequence is TGTGCCAGCAGCTCGCCCGGACAGGCCCTCGAACAGTTCTTC. Residues: CASSSPGQALEQFF. The whole variable domain, remainder taken from reference TRBV5-4 and TRBJ2-1, is ETGVTQSPTHLIKTRGQQVTLRCSSQSGHNTVSWYQQALGQGPQFIFQYYREEENGRGNFPPRFSGLQFPNYSSELNVNALELDDSALYLCASSSPGQALEQFFGPGTRLTVL.

V is TRBV2 and J is TRBJ2-5; no reliable D call. CDR1 SNHLY and CDR2 FYNNEI come from the germline V gene. Trimming removed 1 base at V and 5 bases at J, with 8 bases between. CDR3 length equals 13 residues. The CDR3 DNA follows: TGTGCCAGCAGTGAAGAAGTTAAGGAGACCCAGTACTTC. Its protein is CASSEEVKETQYF. Full variable domain (missing parts from reference TRBV2 and TRBJ2-5): EPEVTQTPSHQVTQMGQEVILRCVPISNHLYFYWYRQILGQKVEFLVSFYNNEISEKSEIFDDQFSVERPDGSNFTLKIRSTKLEDSAMYFCASSEEVKETQYFGPGTRLLVL.

V gene TRBV9 combines with J gene TRBJ1-1; 7 nucleotides match TRBD1. This CDR3 is built from 14 residues. Losses at the gene ends were 0 bases for V and 3 bases for J; bases not matched to a gene: 2. Looked up from germline, CDR1 is SGDLS and CDR2 is YYNGEE. The CDR3 nucleotides read TGTGCCAGCAGCGTAGACCAGGGGGACACTGAAGCTTTCTTT. This sequence encodes CASSVDQGDTEAFF.

This rearrangement joins TRBV7-2 to TRBJ1-2; 7 bases align to TRBD1. This CDR3 is 13 amino acids long. Trimming removed 6 bases from V and 8 bases from J; junction bases left unmatched: 9. From germline, CDR1 is SGHTA and CDR2 FQGNSA. The CDR3 loop reads CASRFQGVDGYTF. DNA for the CDR3: TGTGCCAGCAGATTCCAGGGGGTGGACGGCTACACCTTC.

V and J are TRBV23-1 and TRBJ2-7, with TRBD1 matching over 7 bases. TRBV23-1 is given ORF status, its function remaining uncertain. The V gene end was trimmed by 6 bases and the J gene end by 3 bases; junction bases not matched to a gene: 11. This CDR3 spans 15 amino acids. CDR3 sequence reads: CASRRRLGQNYEQYF. Written as DNA, the CDR3 is TGCGCCAGCAGACGCCGCTTGGGACAGAACTACGAGCAGTACTTC.

The gene calls are TRBV4-1 and TRBJ2-2; a possible D gene is TRBD1 (6 bases). V lost 1 base and J lost 4, with 13 bases in between. CDR1 MGHRA and CDR2 YSYEKL come from the germline V gene. The CDR3 contains 16 residues. Here the CDR3 reads CASSQAPRGGTGELFF. For the CDR3, the DNA is TGCGCCAGCAGCCAAGCTCCCAGGGGCGGCACCGGGGAGCTGTTTTTT.

This clone was observed a handful of times. The chain couples TRBV6-6 to TRBJ1-2; D not resolved. The CDR3 has 13 amino acids. Between the trimmed V and J ends, which lost 6 bases and 5 bases, there was a span of 13 bases. The germline gives CDR1 MNHNY, CDR2 SVGAGI (reference sequence). The CDR3 region is CASSFLRGYGYTF. DNA for the CDR3: TGTGCCAGCAGCTTCCTGCGGGGATATGGCTACACCTTC.

The genes are TRBV30 and TRBJ1-3, with D unclear. This CDR3 is built from 11 residues. Germline V gene sequence: CDR1 GTSNPN, CDR2 SVGIG (reference sequence). Trimming took 5 bases from V and 7 from J, leaving 9 bases between them. This CDR3 is CAWLGMNTIYF. CDR3 DNA sequence: TGTGCCTGGCTCGGGATGAACACCATATATTTT.

In its sample, this clone was seen once. The V and J genes are TRBV6-1 and TRBJ2-5; the D gene is possibly TRBD1 (6 bases). CDR3 length equals 14 residues. V lost 4 bases to trimming and J lost 4 bases, with 13 bases between them. Germline CDR1 reads MNHNS; CDR2 reads SASEGT. CDR3 in DNA: TGTGCCAGCAGTGCAGGGGCGCAAGGAGAGACCCAGTACTTC. Its translation is CASSAGAQGETQYF.

This clone was observed a few times. The chain couples TRBV4-3 to TRBJ2-1; maybe TRBD1 (5 bases). With 0 bases removed from V and 8 bases from J, the gap between germline ends came to 14 bases. CDR3 length: 15 amino acids. Germline CDR1 is LGHNA and CDR2 is YSLEER. As DNA, the CDR3 is TGCGCCAGCAGCCAAGATCTCAGGACACTGGATGAGCAGTTCTTC. This encodes CASSQDLRTLDEQFF.

This clone appeared a single time. The gene calls are TRBV19 and TRBJ2-1; perhaps D is TRBD1 or TRBD2 (7 bases each). V was clipped by 5 bases and J by 5 bases, with 16 bases between them. This CDR3 has 15 residues. The germline V gene encodes CDR1 LNHDA and CDR2 SQIVND (reference sequence). The CDR3 here is CASSPRGGTNNEQFF. The CDR3, as DNA: TGTGCCAGTAGTCCCAGGGGGGGGACTAACAATGAGCAGTTCTTC.

The chain uses TRBV29-1 and TRBJ1-1; TRBD1 might be the D (5 bases). The V gene lost 5 bases and the J gene lost 4 bases, with 17 bases spanning the gap. The CDR3 is 14 residues long. Looked up from germline, CDR1 is SQVTM and CDR2 is ANQGSEA. In nucleotides, the CDR3 is TGCAGCGTTTCATCATCGGGGGTGAGCACTGAAGCTTTCTTT. Translating it yields CSVSSSGVSTEAFF.

V and J are TRBV30 and TRBJ1-2; no clear D. This CDR3 comprises 8 residues. V was cut by 5 bases and J by 8 bases, with 3 bases left in between. The germline V gene encodes CDR1 GTSNPN and CDR2 SVGIG (reference sequence). CDR3 loop: CAWAGYTF. DNA for the CDR3: TGTGCCTGGGCCGGCTACACCTTC.

The chain carries TRBV30 and TRBJ1-2; D unclear. The length of the CDR3 is 15 residues. V was shortened by 2 bases and J by 3 bases, with 16 bases between the two germline ends. Germline-derived CDR1 and CDR2 are GTSNPN and SVGIG (reference sequence). CDR3 loop: CAWSIVTGRDYGYTF. CDR3 DNA sequence: TGTGCCTGGAGTATCGTCACGGGTAGGGACTATGGCTACACCTTC.

The V gene is TRBV2, the J gene TRBJ2-1; TRBD2 might be the D (7 bases). V dropped 5 bases and J dropped 6 bases, with 17 bases sitting between them. This CDR3 has 15 amino acids. Germline CDR1 and CDR2: SNHLY and FYNNEI. The CDR3 spells CASSQGRGGSNEQFF. Written as DNA, the CDR3 is TGTGCCAGCAGTCAGGGAAGGGGGGGTAGCAATGAGCAGTTCTTC.

The rearrangement joins TRBV5-1 to TRBJ1-3; D is unresolved. The CDR3 has 14 residues. The V gene's germline CDR1 is SGHRS and CDR2 YFSETQ. V was shortened by 4 bases and J by 0 bases, with 8 bases between the two germline ends. The CDR3: CASSLSVSGNTIYF. CDR3 bases: TGCGCCAGCAGCCTGTCGGTCTCTGGAAACACCATATATTTT.

The chain links TRBV25-1 to TRBJ2-5; no clear D gene. V was pared by 1 base and J by 5 bases, with 5 bases between. Germline V gives CDR1 MGHDK, CDR2 SYGVNS. This CDR3 has 12 residues. The CDR3 DNA reads TGTGCCAGCAGTGAATTTCTGGAGACCCAGTACTTC. This sequence encodes CASSEFLETQYF.

The rearrangement uses TRBV6-1 and TRBJ2-1, with TRBD1 as a possible D gene (5 bases). The CDR3 has 11 residues. Germline CDR1 MNHNS, CDR2 SASEGT. V was clipped by 7 bases and J by 12 bases, with 13 bases between them. The CDR3 nucleotides are TGTGCCAGCAACAGGTTCGGACCGCAGTTCTTC. Protein product: CASNRFGPQFF.